This TCR beta chain was recorded in a study of blood T cell repertoires in COVID-19. Only in-frame clones appear in the TCRdb table, and some are missing; sequencing was by immunoSEQ multiplex PCR. The table shows about 41,000 clones, with just under 90% occurring only once. The sample holds one count of this clone. In Seattle, patients joined the study during active infection and were tracked longitudinally. The V and J ends lost 4 bases and 5 bases, in that order; junction bases with no gene match: 13. This CDR3 comprises 16 residues. CDR1 is LGHDT and CDR2 is YNNKEL in the germline V gene (reference sequence).

The TCR was taken from a man aged 40-49 years with COVID-19, enrolled during active disease. Sequencing input: peripheral blood. The V and J genes are TRBV3-1 (or the pseudogene TRBV3-2) and TRBJ2-5, with 7 bases that match TRBD1. The CDR3 DNA follows: TGTGCCAGCAGCCCAGAGTCGGGACAGCGTCAGGAGACCCAGTACTTC. The encoded protein is CASSPESGQRQETQYF.